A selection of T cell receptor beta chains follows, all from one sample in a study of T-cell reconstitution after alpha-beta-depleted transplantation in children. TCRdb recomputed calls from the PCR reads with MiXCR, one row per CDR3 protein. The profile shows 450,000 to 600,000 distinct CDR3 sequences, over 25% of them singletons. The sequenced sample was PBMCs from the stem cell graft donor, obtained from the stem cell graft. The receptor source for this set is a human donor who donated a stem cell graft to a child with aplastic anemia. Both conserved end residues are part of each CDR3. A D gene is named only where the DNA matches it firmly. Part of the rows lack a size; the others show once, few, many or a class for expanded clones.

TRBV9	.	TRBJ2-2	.	CASSAGQFQGELFF	TGTGCCAGCAGCGCCGGACAATTTCAGGGGGAGCTGTTTTTT
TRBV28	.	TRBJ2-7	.	CASSSRGGNEQYF	TGTGCCAGCAGTTCACGAGGAGGAAACGAGCAGTACTTC
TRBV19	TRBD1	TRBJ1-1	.	CASSPTGFTEAFF	TGTGCCAGTAGCCCGACAGGGTTCACTGAAGCTTTCTTT
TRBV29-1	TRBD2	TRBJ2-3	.	CSARGGGRAIETDTQYF	TGCAGCGCCCGGGGAGGAGGGAGGGCCATAGAAACAGATACGCAGTATTTT
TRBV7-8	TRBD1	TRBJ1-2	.	CASSLRQGSYGYTF	TGTGCCAGCAGCTTAAGACAGGGCTCCTATGGCTACACCTTC
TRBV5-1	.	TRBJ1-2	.	CASSLESAANYGYTF	TGCGCCAGCAGCTTGGAGTCAGCCGCTAACTATGGCTACACCTTC
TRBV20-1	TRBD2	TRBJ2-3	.	CSATGTSSGTDTQYF	TGCAGTGCCACCGGGACTAGCTCGGGCACAGATACGCAGTATTTT
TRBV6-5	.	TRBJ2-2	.	CASSYRGGIANTGELFF	TGTGCCAGCAGTTACCGCGGAGGAATCGCGAACACCGGGGAGCTGTTTTTT
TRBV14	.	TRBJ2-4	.	CASSQDPSMDGRNIQYF	TGTGCCAGCAGCCAAGATCCCTCTATGGACGGACGGAACATTCAGTACTTC
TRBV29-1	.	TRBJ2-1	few	CSVADSSSYNEQFF	TGCAGCGTTGCGGACAGCAGCTCCTACAATGAGCAGTTCTTC
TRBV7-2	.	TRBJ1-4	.	CASSRGGGNNEKLFF	TGTGCCAGCAGCAGGGGGGGGGGAAACAATGAAAAACTGTTTTTT
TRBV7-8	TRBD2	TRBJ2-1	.	CASSGRLAGGNEQFF	TGTGCCAGCAGCGGTCGACTAGCGGGAGGAAATGAGCAGTTCTTC
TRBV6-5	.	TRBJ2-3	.	CASRADTQYF	TGTGCCAGCAGAGCAGATACGCAGTATTTT
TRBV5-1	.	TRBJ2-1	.	CASGEGAPRIYNEQFF	TGCGCCAGCGGGGAGGGGGCGCCCCGCATCTACAATGAGCAGTTCTTC
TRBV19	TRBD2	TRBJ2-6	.	CASSSRLAGSSGANVLTF	TGTGCCAGTAGTTCGAGACTAGCTGGTAGCTCTGGGGCCAACGTCCTGACTTTC
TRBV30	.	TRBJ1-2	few	CAWSVLQGRDGYTF	TGTGCCTGGAGTGTACTGCAGGGGCGGGATGGCTACACCTTC
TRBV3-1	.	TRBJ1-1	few	CASSRWTRDTEAFF	TGTGCCAGCAGCCGATGGACGAGGGACACTGAAGCTTTCTTT
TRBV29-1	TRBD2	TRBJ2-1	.	CSVEDFLLGLAGGKSSYNEQFF	TGCAGCGTTGAAGATTTTCTTCTTGGTCTAGCGGGAGGCAAAAGCTCCTACAATGAGCAGTTCTTC
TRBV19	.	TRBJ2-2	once	CASSWVSANTGELFF	TGTGCCAGTAGTTGGGTTTCGGCGAACACCGGGGAGCTGTTTTTT
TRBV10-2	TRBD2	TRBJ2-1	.	CASSEFGSGRTLYNEQFF	TGCGCCAGCAGTGAGTTTGGTAGCGGGAGAACCCTATACAATGAGCAGTTCTTC
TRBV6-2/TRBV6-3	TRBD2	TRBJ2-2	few	CAICPTSGRAVDTGELFF	TGTGCCATTTGTCCGACTAGCGGGAGGGCCGTCGACACCGGGGAGCTGTTTTTT
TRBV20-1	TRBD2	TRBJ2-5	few	CSAATSETVQETQYF	TGCAGTGCTGCGACTAGCGAAACGGTCCAAGAGACCCAGTACTTC
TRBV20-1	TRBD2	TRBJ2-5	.	CSARDNLAGGMKTQYF	TGCAGTGCTAGAGATAACCTAGCGGGAGGAATGAAGACCCAGTACTTC
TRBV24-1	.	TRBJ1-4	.	CATSDPTGPEKLFF	TGTGCCACCAGTGACCCTACAGGACCTGAAAAACTGTTTTTT
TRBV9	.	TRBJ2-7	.	CASSENRVGYEQYF	TGTGCCAGCAGCGAGAACAGGGTTGGCTACGAGCAGTACTTC
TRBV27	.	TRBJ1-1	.	CASNLSGAGTEAFF	TGTGCCAGCAATTTGAGTGGGGCCGGCACTGAAGCTTTCTTT
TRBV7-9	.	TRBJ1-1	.	CASSSGRSGNTEAFF	TGTGCCAGCAGCTCGGGTAGGTCGGGGAACACTGAAGCTTTCTTT
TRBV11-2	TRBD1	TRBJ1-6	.	CASSFPGTGNSPLHF	TGTGCCAGCAGCTTCCCCGGGACAGGGAATTCACCCCTCCACTTT
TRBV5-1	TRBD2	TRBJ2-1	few	CASSPTSGIPYNEQFF	TGCGCCAGCAGCCCGACTAGCGGGATCCCCTACAATGAGCAGTTCTTC
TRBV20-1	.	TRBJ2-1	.	CSARALTGLAEQFF	TGCAGTGCCCGCGCCTTAACGGGCTTGGCTGAGCAGTTCTTC
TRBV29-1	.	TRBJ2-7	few	CSVDNPTDWAGQYF	TGCAGCGTTGACAATCCGACAGATTGGGCCGGGCAGTACTTC